Shown below are 14 T cell receptor beta chains from a single sample sequenced in a study of cytomegalovirus exposure and HLA in healthy donors. 60 Vbeta and 13 Jbeta primers were used in PCR. Method: immunoSEQ multiplex PCR; TCRdb's copy keeps in-frame clones and lacks some. The table lists approximately 90,000 clones, about 75% of them singletons. Sequenced: PBMCs. Every receptor here comes from a middle-aged man in good health and CMV-seronegative.

The chain combines TRBV7-9 with TRBJ2-7, with unresolved D. CDR1 and CDR2 from the germline V gene are SEHNR and FQNEAQ (reference sequence). The CDR3 contains 12 residues. The germline V and J ends were trimmed by 8 bases and 2 bases, with 10 bases remaining between them. The CDR3, as DNA: TGTGCCAGCGCGATCAAAACCTACGAGCAGTACTTC. Translating gives CASAIKTYEQYF.

This chain connects TRBV7-3 to TRBJ2-5; unclear D gene. The length of the CDR3 is 13 residues. CDR1 is SGHTA and CDR2 is FQGTGA in the germline V gene. The V gene lost 4 bases and the J gene lost 5 bases, with 11 bases spanning the gap. The CDR3 protein is CASSSIPRETQYF. CDR3 coding DNA: TGTGCCAGCAGCTCGATTCCTCGGGAGACCCAGTACTTC.

The chain has TRBV18 and TRBJ1-3; 7 bases fit TRBD1. The CDR3 is 16 amino acids. Germline V lookup: CDR1 KGHSH, CDR2 LQKENI. The V gene end was trimmed by 1 base and the J gene end by 4 bases; junction bases not matched to a gene: 7. As DNA, the CDR3 is TGTGCCAGCTCACCACGGGACAGTATAACCGGAAACACCATATATTTT. As protein: CASSPRDSITGNTIYF. Full variable domain (remainder filled in from reference TRBV18 and TRBJ1-3): NAGVMQNPRHLVRRRGQEARLRCSPMKGHSHVYWYRQLPEEGLKFMVYLQKENIIDESGMPKERFSAEFPKEGPSILRIQQVVRGDSAAYFCASSPRDSITGNTIYFGEGSWLTVV.

The chain employs TRBV2 and TRBJ1-5, with 10 nucleotides matching TRBD1. CDR3 length: 17 residues. Germline assignment: CDR1 SNHLY and CDR2 FYNNEI. Germline trimming cut 6 bases from V and 7 bases from J; bases unmatched to any gene: 15. For the CDR3, the DNA is TGTGCCAGCAGAGGGACAGGGGCCCCAATAGCAAGCCAGCCCCAGCATTTT. Protein sequence: CASRGTGAPIASQPQHF.

This chain links TRBV6-1 with TRBJ1-1, with D tentatively TRBD1 (5 bases). This CDR3 spans 16 amino acids. Germline CDR1 MNHNS, CDR2 SASEGT. V lost 0 bases and J lost 8, with 19 bases in between. The CDR3 coding sequence is TGTGCCAGCAGTGAAGCGGGTGTGCCGGGACTCAGGGAAGCTTTCTTT. Its protein product is CASSEAGVPGLREAFF.

This clone was found a few times. As DNA, the CDR3 is TGTGCCAGCAGTTACCGAGACAGGGGAGATGAAGCTTTCTTT. As protein: CASSYRDRGDEAFF. The chain carries TRBV6-6 and TRBJ1-1; 8 nucleotides line up with TRBD1. Losses at the gene ends were 2 bases for V and 7 bases for J; bases not matched to a gene: 6. The CDR3 spans 14 residues. Per germline, CDR1 MNHNY and CDR2 SVGAGI (reference sequence).

This CDR3 is CATSTGRVNYGYTF. The CDR3 region has the DNA TGTGCCACCAGCACTGGGCGCGTCAACTATGGCTACACCTTC. The V gene is TRBV15, the J gene TRBJ1-2; D remains unclear. The V and J ends lost 4 bases and 2 bases respectively, with 11 bases between them. CDR1 is LNHNV and CDR2 is YYDKDF in the germline V gene (reference sequence). CDR3 length: 14 residues.

The CDR3 is CASSYSVAGGIVEQFF. The DNA for the CDR3 is TGTGCCAGCAGTTACTCGGTGGCGGGGGGCATCGTTGAGCAGTTCTTC. The V gene is TRBV6-5, the J gene TRBJ2-1, with 8 bases aligning to TRBD2. V shed 0 bases and J 9 bases; nucleotides not matched to a gene: 10. Germline loops: CDR1 MNHEY, CDR2 SVGAGI. This CDR3 spans 16 amino acids.

The chain is built from TRBV14 and TRBJ2-1, with D possibly TRBD1 on 5 matching bases. The ends were cut back, 0 bases at V and 8 bases at J, with 8 bases in the middle. From germline, CDR1 is SGHDN and CDR2 FVKESK. The CDR3 extends over 13 amino acids. The CDR3, as DNA: TGTGCCAGCAGCCAAGATTGGGGCTATGAGCAGTTCTTC. It specifies CASSQDWGYEQFF. Together with reference TRBV14 and TRBJ2-1, the CDR3 gives the full variable domain: EAGVTQFPSHSVIEKGQTVTLRCDPISGHDNLYWYRRVMGKEIKFLLHFVKESKQDESGMPNNRFLAERTGGTYSTLKVQPAELEDSGVYFCASSQDWGYEQFFGPGTRLTVL.

The rearrangement joins TRBV5-4 to TRBJ2-7; possible D gene TRBD1, 6 bases. The CDR3 sequence is 13 residues long. Trimming cost V 2 bases and J 4 bases, with 10 bases left between them. Germline V lookup: CDR1 SGHNT, CDR2 YYREEE (reference sequence). This CDR3 is CASSFQGKYEQYF. The CDR3 coding sequence is TGTGCCAGCAGCTTCCAGGGGAAGTACGAGCAGTACTTC. Looking up the rest from reference TRBV5-4 and TRBJ2-7 gives the full variable domain: ETGVTQSPTHLIKTRGQQVTLRCSSQSGHNTVSWYQQALGQGPQFIFQYYREEENGRGNFPPRFSGLQFPNYSSELNVNALELDDSALYLCASSFQGKYEQYFGPGTRLTVT.

This clone was recorded only once. The chain uses TRBV29-1 and TRBJ2-1; 11 nucleotides agree with TRBD2. Germline V lookup: CDR1 SQVTM, CDR2 ANQGSEA. Unmatched junction bases numbered 6, after V lost 3 bases and J lost 5 bases. The CDR3 length is 15 residues. CDR3 sequence: CSVDPLAGVNNEQFF. In DNA, the CDR3 is TGCAGCGTTGACCCACTAGCGGGAGTAAACAATGAGCAGTTCTTC.

V usage is TRBV29-1 and J usage is TRBJ1-3; D remains ambiguous. Germline loops: CDR1 SQVTM, CDR2 ANQGSEA. The length of the CDR3 is 14 residues. V gave up 4 bases and J gave up 0 bases, with 10 bases separating them. The CDR3 bases are TGCAGCGTTGGACTCGGGAACTCTGGAAACACCATATATTTT. It specifies CSVGLGNSGNTIYF.

The chain links TRBV6-4 to TRBJ2-3, with D tentatively TRBD2 (5 bases). The CDR3 consists of 15 residues. Germline CDR1 MRHNA, CDR2 SNTAGT. Trimming shortened V by 3 bases and J by 0 bases, and 10 bases separated the two germline ends. CDR3 in amino acids: CASSEGSGSTDTQYF. CDR3 nucleotides: TGTGCCAGCAGTGAGGGGAGCGGTAGCACAGATACGCAGTATTTT.

V gene TRBV6-5 combines with J gene TRBJ2-7, with D tentatively TRBD2 (6 bases). V was trimmed by 6 bases and J by 5 bases, leaving 20 bases between them. This CDR3 contains 15 residues. Germline CDR1 is MNHEY and CDR2 is SVGAGI. This CDR3 is CASSPRRAFPHEQYF. CDR3 in DNA: TGTGCCAGCAGCCCCAGGAGGGCCTTTCCCCACGAGCAGTACTTC.